This T cell receptor (beta chain) appears in the sequencing data of a study of blood T cell repertoires in COVID-19. The CDR3 totals 17 residues. Clones were read by immunoSEQ multiplex PCR, and TCRdb kept only the in-frame ones, dropping some. The sample yields about 260,000 clones, roughly 84% seen once. J is TRBJ1-6 and V is TRBV21-1; no check of the table's D call, TRBD1, against the DNA was made. TRBV21-1 is an annotated pseudogene. The clonotype was recovered from a woman in her thirties or forties who had recovered from COVID-19. The sequenced material came from peripheral blood. This chain's CDR3 is CASSKVSGALMNSPLHF. The CDR3 DNA reads TGTGCCAGCAGCAAAGTAAGTGGGGCTCTGATGAATTCACCCCTCCACTTT.